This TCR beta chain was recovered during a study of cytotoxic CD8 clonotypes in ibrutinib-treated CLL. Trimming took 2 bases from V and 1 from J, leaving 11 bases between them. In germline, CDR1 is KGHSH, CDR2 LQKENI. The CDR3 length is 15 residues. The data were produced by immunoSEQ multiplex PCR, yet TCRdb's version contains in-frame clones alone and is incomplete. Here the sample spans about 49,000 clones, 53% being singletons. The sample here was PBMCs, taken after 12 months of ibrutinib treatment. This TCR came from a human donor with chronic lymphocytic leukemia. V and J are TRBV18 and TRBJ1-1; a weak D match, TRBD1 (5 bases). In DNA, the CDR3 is TGTGCCAGCTCACCATCAGGGCTAACGAACACTGAAGCTTTCTTT. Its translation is CASSPSGLTNTEAFF.